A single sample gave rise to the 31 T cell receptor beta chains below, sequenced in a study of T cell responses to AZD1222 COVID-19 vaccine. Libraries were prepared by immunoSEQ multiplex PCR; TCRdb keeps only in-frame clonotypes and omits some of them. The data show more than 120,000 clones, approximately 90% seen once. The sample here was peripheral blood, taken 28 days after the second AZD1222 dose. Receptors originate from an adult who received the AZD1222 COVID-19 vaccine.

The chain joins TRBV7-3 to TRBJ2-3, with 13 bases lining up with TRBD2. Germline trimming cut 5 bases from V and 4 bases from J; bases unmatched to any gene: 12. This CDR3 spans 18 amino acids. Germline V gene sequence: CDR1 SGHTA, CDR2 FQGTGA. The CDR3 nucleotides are TGTGCCAGCAGCAAACTAGCGGGAGGGCCCTTCGGCGCAGATACGCAGTATTTT. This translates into CASSKLAGGPFGADTQYF.

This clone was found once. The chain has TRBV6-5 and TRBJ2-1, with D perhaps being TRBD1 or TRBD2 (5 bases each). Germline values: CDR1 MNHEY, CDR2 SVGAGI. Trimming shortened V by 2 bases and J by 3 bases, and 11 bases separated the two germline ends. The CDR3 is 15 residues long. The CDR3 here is CASSYERGVYNEQFF. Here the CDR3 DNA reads TGTGCCAGCAGTTACGAAAGGGGAGTCTACAATGAGCAGTTCTTC.

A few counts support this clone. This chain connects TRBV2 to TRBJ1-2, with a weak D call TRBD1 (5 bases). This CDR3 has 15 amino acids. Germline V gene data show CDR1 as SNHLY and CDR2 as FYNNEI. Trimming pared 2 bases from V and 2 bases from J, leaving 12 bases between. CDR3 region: CASSEQGDANYGYTF. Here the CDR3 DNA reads TGTGCCAGCAGTGAACAAGGGGATGCGAACTATGGCTACACCTTC.

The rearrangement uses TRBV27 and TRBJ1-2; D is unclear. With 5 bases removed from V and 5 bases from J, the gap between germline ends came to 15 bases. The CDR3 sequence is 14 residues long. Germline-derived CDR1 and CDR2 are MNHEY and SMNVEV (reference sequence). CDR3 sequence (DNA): TGTGCCAGCAGTCCACGGGGTTGGATGTATGGCTACACCTTC. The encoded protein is CASSPRGWMYGYTF.

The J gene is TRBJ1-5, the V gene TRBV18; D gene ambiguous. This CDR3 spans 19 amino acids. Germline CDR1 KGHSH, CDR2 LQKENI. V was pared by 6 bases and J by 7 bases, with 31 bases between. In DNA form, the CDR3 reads TGTGCCAGCTCGCACACGGGCCAACATAGAACAAGTCGAAGCCAGCCCCAGCATTTT. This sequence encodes CASSHTGQHRTSRSQPQHF.

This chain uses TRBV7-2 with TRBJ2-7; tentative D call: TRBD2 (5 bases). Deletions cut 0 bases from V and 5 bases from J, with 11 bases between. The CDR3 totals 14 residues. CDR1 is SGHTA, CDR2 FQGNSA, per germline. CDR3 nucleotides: TGTGCCAGCAGCTTAGCCTCCCCCGGGGACGAGCAGTACTTC. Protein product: CASSLASPGDEQYF.

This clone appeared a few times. The CDR3 region is CASSQASGSLGLMEKLFF. The CDR3 bases are TGTGCCAGCAGCCAAGCAAGCGGGTCTTTAGGATTGATGGAAAAACTGTTTTTT. This sequence joins TRBV4-2 and TRBJ1-4; D gene uncertain. V shed 1 base and J shed 8 bases, with 23 bases lying between them. The CDR3 contains 18 residues. In germline, CDR1 is LGHNA, CDR2 YNFKEQ.

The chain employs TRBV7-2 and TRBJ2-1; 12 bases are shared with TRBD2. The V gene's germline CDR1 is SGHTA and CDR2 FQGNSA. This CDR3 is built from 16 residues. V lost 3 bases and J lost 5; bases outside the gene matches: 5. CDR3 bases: TGTGCCAGCAGCTTCATACTAGCGGGGGGACACAATGAGCAGTTCTTC. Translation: CASSFILAGGHNEQFF.

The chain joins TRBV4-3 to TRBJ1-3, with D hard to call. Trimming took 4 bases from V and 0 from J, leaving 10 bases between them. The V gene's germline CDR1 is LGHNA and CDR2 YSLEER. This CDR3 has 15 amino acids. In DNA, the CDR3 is TGCGCCAGCAGCCTGGGGTTGAGCTCTGGAAACACCATATATTTT. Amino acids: CASSLGLSSGNTIYF.

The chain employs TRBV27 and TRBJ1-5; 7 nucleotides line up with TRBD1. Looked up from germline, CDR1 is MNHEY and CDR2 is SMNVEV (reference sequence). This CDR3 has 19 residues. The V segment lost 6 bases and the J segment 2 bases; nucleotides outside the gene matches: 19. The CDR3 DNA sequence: TGTGCCAGCAGGTTAGTTTTACCGGACGACAGGGTAGGCAATCAGCCCCAGCATTTT. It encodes CASRLVLPDDRVGNQPQHF.

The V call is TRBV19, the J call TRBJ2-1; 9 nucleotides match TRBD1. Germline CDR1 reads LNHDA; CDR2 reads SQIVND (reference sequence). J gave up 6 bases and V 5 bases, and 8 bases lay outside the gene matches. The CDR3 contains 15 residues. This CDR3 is CASSPRTGESNEQFF. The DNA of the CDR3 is TGTGCCAGTAGTCCTAGGACAGGGGAAAGCAATGAGCAGTTCTTC.

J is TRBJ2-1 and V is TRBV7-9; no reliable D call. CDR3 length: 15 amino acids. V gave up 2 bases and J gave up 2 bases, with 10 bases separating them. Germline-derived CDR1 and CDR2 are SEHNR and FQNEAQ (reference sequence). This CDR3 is CASSLSGSTYNEQFF. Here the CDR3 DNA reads TGTGCCAGCAGCTTATCTGGGTCTACCTACAATGAGCAGTTCTTC.

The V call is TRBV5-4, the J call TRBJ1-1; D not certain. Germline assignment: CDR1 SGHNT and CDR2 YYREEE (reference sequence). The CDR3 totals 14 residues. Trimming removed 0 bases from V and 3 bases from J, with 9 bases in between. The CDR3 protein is CASSLVDGDTEAFF. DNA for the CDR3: TGTGCCAGCAGCTTGGTGGATGGCGACACTGAAGCTTTCTTT. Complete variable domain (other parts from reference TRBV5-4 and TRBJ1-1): ETGVTQSPTHLIKTRGQQVTLRCSSQSGHNTVSWYQQALGQGPQFIFQYYREEENGRGNFPPRFSGLQFPNYSSELNVNALELDDSALYLCASSLVDGDTEAFFGQGTRLTVV.

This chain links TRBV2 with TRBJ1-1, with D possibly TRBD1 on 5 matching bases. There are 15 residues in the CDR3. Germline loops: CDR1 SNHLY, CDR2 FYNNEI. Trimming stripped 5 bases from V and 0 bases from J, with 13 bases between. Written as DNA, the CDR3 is TGTGCCAGCAGTCCCCCGGGGGGGGTGAACACTGAAGCTTTCTTT. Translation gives CASSPPGGVNTEAFF.

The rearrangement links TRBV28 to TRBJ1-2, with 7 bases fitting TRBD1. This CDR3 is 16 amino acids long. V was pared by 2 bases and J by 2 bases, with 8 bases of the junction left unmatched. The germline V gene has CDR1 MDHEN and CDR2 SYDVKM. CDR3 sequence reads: CASSLATGLENYGYTF. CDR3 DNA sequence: TGTGCCAGCAGTTTAGCGACAGGGCTTGAGAACTATGGCTACACCTTC.

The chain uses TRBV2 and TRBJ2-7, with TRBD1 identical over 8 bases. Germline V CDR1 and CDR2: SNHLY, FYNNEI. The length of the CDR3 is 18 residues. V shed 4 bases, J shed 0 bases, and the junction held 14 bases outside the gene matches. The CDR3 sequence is CASSAGPGQVTSSYEQYF. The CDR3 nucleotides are TGTGCCAGCAGTGCAGGACCGGGACAGGTGACGTCCTCCTACGAGCAGTACTTC.

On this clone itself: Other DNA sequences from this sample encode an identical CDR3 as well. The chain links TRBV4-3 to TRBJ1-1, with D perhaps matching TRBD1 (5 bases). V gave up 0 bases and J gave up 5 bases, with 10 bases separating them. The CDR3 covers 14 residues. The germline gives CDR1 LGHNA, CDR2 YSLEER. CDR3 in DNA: TGCGCCAGCAGCCAAGATCGGGGGGGGACTGAAGCTTTCTTT. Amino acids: CASSQDRGGTEAFF.

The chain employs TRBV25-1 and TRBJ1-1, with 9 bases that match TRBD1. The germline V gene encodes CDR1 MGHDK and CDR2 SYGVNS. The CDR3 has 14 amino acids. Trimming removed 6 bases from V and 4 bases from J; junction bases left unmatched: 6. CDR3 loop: CASRARDRATEAFF. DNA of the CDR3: TGTGCCAGCAGGGCCCGGGACAGGGCCACTGAAGCTTTCTTT.

The CDR3 bases are TGTGCCAGTAGTTTAAGACAGGGGGGCAATCAGCCCCAGCATTTT. It encodes CASSLRQGGNQPQHF. The V gene is TRBV19, the J gene TRBJ1-5; 9 bases agree with TRBD1. The germline V gene encodes CDR1 LNHDA and CDR2 SQIVND (reference sequence). The CDR3 consists of 15 residues. V was pared by 5 bases and J by 2 bases, with 4 bases of the junction left unmatched.

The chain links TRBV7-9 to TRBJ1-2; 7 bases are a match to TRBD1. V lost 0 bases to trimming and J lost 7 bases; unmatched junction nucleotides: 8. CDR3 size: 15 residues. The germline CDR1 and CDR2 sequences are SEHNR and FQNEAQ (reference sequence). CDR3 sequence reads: CASSLALNGTVGYTF. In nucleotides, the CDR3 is TGTGCCAGCAGCTTAGCGCTAAACGGGACAGTTGGCTACACCTTC. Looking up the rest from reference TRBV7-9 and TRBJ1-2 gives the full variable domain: DTGVSQNPRHKITKRGQNVTFRCDPISEHNRLYWYRQTLGQGPEFLTYFQNEAQLEKSRLLSDRFSAERPKGSFSTLEIQRTEQGDSAMYLCASSLALNGTVGYTFGSGTRLTVV.

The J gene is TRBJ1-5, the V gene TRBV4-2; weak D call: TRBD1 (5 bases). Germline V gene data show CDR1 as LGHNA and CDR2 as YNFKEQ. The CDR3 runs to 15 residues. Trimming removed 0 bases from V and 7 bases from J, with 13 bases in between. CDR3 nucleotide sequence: TGTGCCAGCAGCCAAGACCGGACCTGGGGGCAGCCCCAGCATTTT. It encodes CASSQDRTWGQPQHF.

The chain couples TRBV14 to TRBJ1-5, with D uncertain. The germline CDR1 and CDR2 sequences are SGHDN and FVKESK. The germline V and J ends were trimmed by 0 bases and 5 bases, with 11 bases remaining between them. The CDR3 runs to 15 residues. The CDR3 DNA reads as TGTGCCAGCAGCCAAGATGGGCAGGCTCATCAGCCCCAGCATTTT. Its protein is CASSQDGQAHQPQHF. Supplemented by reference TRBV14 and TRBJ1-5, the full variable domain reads EAGVTQFPSHSVIEKGQTVTLRCDPISGHDNLYWYRRVMGKEIKFLLHFVKESKQDESGMPNNRFLAERTGGTYSTLKVQPAELEDSGVYFCASSQDGQAHQPQHFGDGTRLSIL.

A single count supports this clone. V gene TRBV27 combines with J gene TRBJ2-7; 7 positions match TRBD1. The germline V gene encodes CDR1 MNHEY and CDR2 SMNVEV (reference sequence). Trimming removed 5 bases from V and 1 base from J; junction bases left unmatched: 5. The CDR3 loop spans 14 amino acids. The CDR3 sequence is CASSLNRGSYEQYF. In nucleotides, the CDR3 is TGTGCCAGCAGTCTAAACAGGGGTTCCTACGAGCAGTACTTC.

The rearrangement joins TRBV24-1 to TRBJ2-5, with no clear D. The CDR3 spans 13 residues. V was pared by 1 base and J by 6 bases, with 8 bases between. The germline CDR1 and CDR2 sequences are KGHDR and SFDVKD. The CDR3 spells CATSDFPDKTQYF. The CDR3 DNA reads TGTGCCACCAGTGATTTCCCCGACAAGACCCAGTACTTC.

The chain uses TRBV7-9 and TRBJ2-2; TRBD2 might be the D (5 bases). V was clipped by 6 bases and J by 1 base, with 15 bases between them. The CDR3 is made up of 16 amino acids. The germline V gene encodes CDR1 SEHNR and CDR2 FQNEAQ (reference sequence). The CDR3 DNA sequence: TGTGCCAGCAGTCAAGTGGGTGGAGGGAACACCGGGGAGCTGTTTTTT. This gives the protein CASSQVGGGNTGELFF.

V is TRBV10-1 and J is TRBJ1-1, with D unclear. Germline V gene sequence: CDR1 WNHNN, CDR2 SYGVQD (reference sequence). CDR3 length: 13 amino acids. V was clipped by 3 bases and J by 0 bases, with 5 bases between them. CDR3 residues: CASSEQLNTEAFF. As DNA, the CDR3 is TGCGCCAGCAGTGAACAGCTGAACACTGAAGCTTTCTTT.

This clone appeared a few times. CDR3 in DNA: TGTGCCAGCAGTTACATACTAGCGGTCACAGATACGCAGTATTTT. The encoded protein is CASSYILAVTDTQYF. This chain links TRBV6-2 or TRBV6-3 with TRBJ2-3; 8 bases map to TRBD2. The length of the CDR3 is 15 residues. V shed 2 bases and J 2 bases; nucleotides not matched to a gene: 3. In germline, CDR1 is MNHEY, CDR2 SVGEGT.

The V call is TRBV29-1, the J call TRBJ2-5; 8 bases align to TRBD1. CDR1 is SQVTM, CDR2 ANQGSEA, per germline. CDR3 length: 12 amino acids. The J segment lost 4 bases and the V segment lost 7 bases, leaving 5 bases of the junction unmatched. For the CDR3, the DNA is TGCAGCGCCATGGACAGGGCAGAGACCCAGTACTTC. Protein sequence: CSAMDRAETQYF. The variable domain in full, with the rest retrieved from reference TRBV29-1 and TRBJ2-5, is SAVISQKPSRDICQRGTSLTIQCQVDSQVTMMFWYRQQPGQSLTLIATANQGSEATYESGFVIDKFPISRPNLTFSTLTVSNMSPEDSSIYLCSAMDRAETQYFGPGTRLLVL.

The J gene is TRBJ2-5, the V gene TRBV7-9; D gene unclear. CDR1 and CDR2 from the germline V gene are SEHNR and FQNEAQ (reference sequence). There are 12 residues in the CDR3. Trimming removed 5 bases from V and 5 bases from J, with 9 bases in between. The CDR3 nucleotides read TGTGCCAGCAGCCCTAACGGGGAGACCCAGTACTTC. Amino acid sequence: CASSPNGETQYF.

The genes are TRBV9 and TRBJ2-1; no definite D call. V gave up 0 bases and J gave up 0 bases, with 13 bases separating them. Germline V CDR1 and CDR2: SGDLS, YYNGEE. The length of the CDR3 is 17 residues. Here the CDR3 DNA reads TGTGCCAGCAGCGTAGACGTCGGCGCAAGCTCCTACAATGAGCAGTTCTTC. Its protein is CASSVDVGASSYNEQFF.

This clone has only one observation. CDR3 sequence reads: CASSYSGGRETQYF. CDR3 bases: TGTGCCAGCAGTTACAGCGGCGGTAGGGAGACCCAGTACTTC. This chain connects TRBV6-2 or TRBV6-3 to TRBJ2-5, with D maybe TRBD2 (5 bases). Trimming left V 2 bases short and J 5 bases short, with 12 bases between. The CDR3 sequence is 14 residues long. Germline V gene sequence: CDR1 MNHEY, CDR2 SVGEGT.